This T cell receptor (beta chain) was sequenced during a study of identical twins (dated by TCRdb to the mid-2010s). With respect to the entire study: To test whether fetal clonotypes persist, the study used deep sequencing on TCR alpha and beta repertoires from monozygotic twins, unrelated adults of various ages, and cord blood. Replicate twin experiments were performed at different times using different library preparation protocols to rule out contamination.

Libraries were constructed by 5' RACE. TCRdb lists the instrument as Illumina HiSeq 2000. A universal primer binding site was introduced by template switching, and a unique molecular identifier was present in the final cDNA, enabling accurate counting of TCR cDNA molecules. Specific primers in the conserved constant-segment region were used to synthesize first-strand cDNA for TCR alpha and beta chains. To control for contamination, every cDNA library was double barcoded, receiving both a SMART-Mk sample barcode and Illumina barcodes. TruSeq adapter sequences and Illumina sample barcodes were added in two successive PCR steps. The TCR alpha and beta cDNA libraries were sequenced on the Illumina HiSeq platform using custom primers. For the original study's pipeline: Unique molecular identifiers were extracted from raw reads with MiGEC, and CDR3 positions were determined with MiXCR. Recombination models were inferred per individual with the repgenHMM and IGoR tools using an EM algorithm. The analysis of shared clonotypes was done with the tcR package in R, with sharing normalized by the product of cloneset sizes. To study raw recombination without the effects of thymic and clonal selection, out-of-frame nonproductive sequences were analyzed. TCRdb applied fastp at Q25 and MiXCR to the public reads, then kept only in-frame beta chains. Rows merge per CDR3 protein into single entries with the most common DNA and genes. These V and J calls originate from TCRdb's pipeline instead of the authors' own analysis. Present in this sample are some 730,000 distinct CDR3 sequences, roughly 20% of which were seen just once. About an eighth of the sample belongs to the ten largest clones.

Every donor was a healthy Caucasian. The twin cohort consisted of three pairs of female monozygotic twins, all aged about 18 to 29 years. The RNA used for TCR libraries was isolated from peripheral blood mononuclear cells. The research as a whole found: Abundant cord blood beta clonotypes had fewer insertions, young adult naive repertoires showed a similar but weaker trend, and memory repertoires showed no such trend. Recombination models systematically underestimated out-of-frame TCR alpha sharing in monozygotic twins but agreed with sharing between unrelated individuals. Zero-insertion analyses could be partly confounded by invariant T cells such as MAIT and iNKT, although diverse VJ usage argued against such confounding for most clonotypes. Because the same donors could not be followed over many years, conclusions were based on cross-sectional statistical analysis. In beta out-of-frame sequences, excess twin sharing was weaker, because having fewer shared sequences lowered the signal-to-noise ratio. Out-of-frame TCR alpha sequences shared between twins showed an excess of low generation-probability sequences compared with coincidental sharing between unrelated individuals.

This clonotype has just a few counts. There is no known antigen for this receptor. Base qualities were left out, and no much larger clone turns up one base away. Its CDR3 holds 14 amino acids, cysteine through phenylalanine. Just CDR3 DNA is preserved here, 42 bases in frame from base 1. Sequences SGHTA (CDR1) and FQGNSA (CDR2) are obtained from the germline V gene. The V end loses 1 base and the J end loses 8 bases, and a stretch of 14 bases separates them. This same sample was also taken into another study, of T cells expressing NK-cell markers. Taken from the second paper: TCR beta-chain repertoires were profiled in sorted CD3+CD56+NKG2C+, CD3+CD56+NKG2C- and CD3+CD56-NKG2C+ T-cell subsets from about 8 donors. Among the eight sequenced donors, seven were HCMV-seropositive and one was HCMV-seronegative. In several experiments an anti-gammadeltaTCR antibody was added to restrict sorting to alphabetaTCR-expressing T cells. In six donors, the dominant CD3+CD56+NKG2C+ clonotypes ranked among the top 10 CD8+ clonotypes, making up about 1.0-7.0% of CD8+ T cells. Those dominant clonotypes were again the most abundant among CD3+CD56-NKG2C+ cells in several donors, at about 25-65%. Whether the expanded NKG2C-expressing T cell clones were specific for HCMV antigens remained unclear. The study sequenced eight donors, all healthy volunteers chosen at random: three men and five women. To determine HCMV serostatus, a commercial ELISA kit was used to detect HCMV-specific IgG in serum. For over five donors, unsorted PBMC were also used to sequence bulk peripheral blood T-cell repertoires. MIGEC handled demultiplexing of the reads and grouping by UMI, while MiTCR was used to assemble and quantify clonotypes. To exclude erroneous sequences, any TCR cDNA sequence not supported by at least two reads was discarded. The tcR package was used for downstream repertoire analysis, with clonotypes matched between fractions based on CDR3 nucleotide sequence plus V segment. VDJmatch was used to annotate antigen specificity against VDJdb, with one amino acid substitution in CDR3 permitted.

Source material: PBMCs. Recombination joined TRBV7-2 with TRBJ1-2; the D gene assignment is ambiguous. The receptor's source is a woman aged 18-35 years in good health. CDR3 sequence: CASSLVVSSEGYTF. The nucleotide sequence reads as follows: TGTGCCAGCAGCTTAGTAGTCTCATCGGAAGGCTACACCTTC. Supplemented by the reference TRBV7-2 and TRBJ1-2 proteins around the CDR3, the complete variable domain is GAGVSQSPSNKVTEKGKDVELRCDPISGHTALYWYRQSLGQGLEFLIYFQGNSAPDKSGLPSDRFSAERTGGSVSTLTIQRTQQEDSAVYLCASSLVVSSEGYTFGSGTRLTVV.